Listed below are T cell receptor beta chains from one sample, sequenced in a study of blood T cell repertoires in COVID-19. TCRdb's copy holds only in-frame clones and misses some; the assay was immunoSEQ multiplex PCR. Among roughly 130,000 clones listed, almost 85% were seen once. Material for sequencing was PBMCs or T cells enriched from blood (not recorded which). The receptors derive from a woman between 45 and 65 years old with acute COVID-19. Each CDR3 is given with its conserved first and last residue. A D gene is named only where the DNA matches it firmly. The size entry is marked missing in some rows and otherwise reads once, few, many or a size class.

TRBJ1-6,.,.,TRBV28,TGTGCCAGCAGCCAAGCAGGAAGATTAGATTCACCCCTCCACTTT,CASSQAGRLDSPLHF
TRBJ2-7,.,TRBD1,TRBV2,TGTGCCAGCAGTGAAGAGACTACAGGGGCCAGAACCTACGAGCAGTACTTC,CASSEETTGARTYEQYF
TRBJ1-1,.,TRBD1,TRBV19,TGTGCCAGTAGTATAGGTCCGGGACAGCCGAACACTGAAGCTTTCTTT,CASSIGPGQPNTEAFF
TRBJ2-2,.,TRBD2,TRBV5-3,TGTGCCAGAAGTTCGGGACTAGCGCACACCGGGGAGCTGTTTTTT,CARSSGLAHTGELFF
TRBJ2-2,.,TRBD1,TRBV27,TGTGCCAGCAGGGGGACAGGGACTCACACCGGGGAGCTGTTTTTT,CASRGTGTHTGELFF
TRBJ1-2,few,TRBD1,TRBV6-5,TGTGCCAGCAGTTACGACCTCAAGGGGGCGAACTATGGCTACACCTTC,CASSYDLKGANYGYTF
TRBJ1-2,.,TRBD1,TRBV6-1,TGTGCCAGCAGTGAACTTGGGACAGGGGGAACTAATGGCTACACCTTC,CASSELGTGGTNGYTF
TRBJ2-6,.,.,TRBV29-1,TGCAGTATTCGCTCTGGGGCCAACGTCCTGACTTTC,CSIRSGANVLTF
TRBJ2-5,.,TRBD1,TRBV2,TGTGCCAGCAGCCTAGACAGGGGGCAAGAGACCCAGTACTTC,CASSLDRGQETQYF
TRBJ2-3,.,.,TRBV7-3,TGTGCCAGCAGCTTAACATTTTCTGCGGGCGGGGATACGCAGTATTTT,CASSLTFSAGGDTQYF
TRBJ2-1,.,TRBD2,TRBV11-3,TGTGCCAGCAGCTTAGTCCTTGGGACTAGCGGAGTTGAGCAGTTCTTC,CASSLVLGTSGVEQFF
TRBJ2-7,.,TRBD2,TRBV5-6,TGTGCCAGCAGCTTAAGGACTAGCGGATCCTACGAGCAGTACTTC,CASSLRTSGSYEQYF
TRBJ2-1,.,.,TRBV3-1/TRBV3-2,TGTGCCAGCAGCCAAGGACGGCGGGAGCAGTTCTTC,CASSQGRREQFF
TRBJ1-2,.,.,TRBV13,TGTGCCAGCAGCTCTTATTATGGGGAGTCTGGCTACACCTTC,CASSSYYGESGYTF
TRBJ2-7,.,TRBD1,TRBV18,TGTGCCAGCTCACCACCGGAGACAGGGGGCTCCGAGCAGTACTTC,CASSPPETGGSEQYF
TRBJ1-5,.,.,TRBV19,TGTGCCAGTAGTTGGCAGGGTAGGTGGCCCCAGCATTTT,CASSWQGRWPQHF
TRBJ1-5,.,.,TRBV19,TGTGCCAGTAGTATAGAACTCGGGCCCCAGCATTTT,CASSIELGPQHF
TRBJ1-3,once,.,TRBV6-1,TGTGCCAGCAGTGAGGGAGCCCTCCCTGGAAACACCATATATTTT,CASSEGALPGNTIYF
TRBJ2-7,once,TRBD1,TRBV19,TGTGCCAGTAGTTACAGGGGGCCCTCCTACGAGCAGTACTTC,CASSYRGPSYEQYF
TRBJ1-1,.,TRBD1,TRBV6-5,TGTGCCAGCAGTTACAGGGGGCGGAACACTGAAGCTTTCTTT,CASSYRGRNTEAFF
TRBJ1-6,.,.,TRBV6-5,TGTGCCAGCAGTTACACCCCGGGAGGGCCGGGCTCACCCCTCCACTTT,CASSYTPGGPGSPLHF
TRBJ1-3,.,TRBD1,TRBV28,TGTGCCAGCACCCGCCGGGACAGGCCTTTAGACACCATATATTTT,CASTRRDRPLDTIYF
TRBJ1-1,.,.,TRBV7-2,TGTGCCAGCAGTCGGGGGTCAGATACTGAAGCTTTCTTT,CASSRGSDTEAFF
TRBJ1-6,once,.,TRBV2,TGTGCCAGCAGTGGGACACTCCAAGGGTCACCCCTCCACTTT,CASSGTLQGSPLHF
TRBJ2-2,.,TRBD2,TRBV7-2,TGTGCCAGCAGCCCCCGGGAGGCCACCGGGGAGCTGTTTTTT,CASSPREATGELFF
TRBJ2-7,once,TRBD2,TRBV11-2,TGTGCCAGCAGCTCCGGACTAGCGGGCTACGAGCAGTACTTC,CASSSGLAGYEQYF
TRBJ2-2,.,.,TRBV7-2,TGTGCCAGCAGCCCCCAGAGGTTCGGGGCCGGGGAGCTGTTTTTT,CASSPQRFGAGELFF
TRBJ1-1,.,.,TRBV6-1,TGTGCCAGCACCGGAATAGCGGACACTGAAGCTTTCTTT,CASTGIADTEAFF
TRBJ2-1,.,TRBD2,TRBV7-2,TGTGCCAGCAGCTTAGTGCCTAGCGGGTCTTCCTACAATGAGCAGTTCTTC,CASSLVPSGSSYNEQFF
TRBJ2-7,.,.,TRBV10-2,TGCGCCAGCAGTTCCTCGGGCTACGAGCAGTACTTC,CASSSSGYEQYF
TRBJ2-1,.,TRBD2,TRBV14,TGTGCCAGCAGCCAAGAACTCGGGACTAGCGGCTACAATGAGCAGTTCTTC,CASSQELGTSGYNEQFF
TRBJ2-1,.,TRBD2,TRBV5-1,TGCGCCAGCAGCGCTAGCGGGAGGCGGGTGAATGAGCAGTTCTTC,CASSASGRRVNEQFF
TRBJ2-7,once,TRBD2,TRBV27,TGTGCCAGCAGTACTTCCCTAGCGGGAGAGGAATACTTC,CASSTSLAGEEYF
TRBJ2-5,.,TRBD2,TRBV7-2,TGTGCCAGCAGCTTATTCGGGGCGGGAGTACAAGAGACCCAGTACTTC,CASSLFGAGVQETQYF
TRBJ2-7,.,.,TRBV2,TGTGCCAGCAGCGTGCAGGGCTCCTACGAGCAGTACTTC,CASSVQGSYEQYF
TRBJ1-1,once,.,TRBV24-1,TGTGCCACCAGTGACCCGGGGGGCAGCTCGAACACTGAAGCTTTCTTT,CATSDPGGSSNTEAFF
TRBJ2-5,.,TRBD1,TRBV24-1,TGTGCCACCAGTGTTGGGACAGACCAAGAGACCCAGTACTTC,CATSVGTDQETQYF
TRBJ1-2,.,.,TRBV18,TGTGCCAGCTCACCAGGGGGGGACTATGGCTACACCTTC,CASSPGGDYGYTF
TRBJ1-5,few,.,TRBV2,TGTGCCAGCGGGGCTCCGGGTGGGGGAGGGCTTCAGCCCCAGCATTTT,CASGAPGGGGLQPQHF
TRBJ2-5,once,TRBD2,TRBV2,TGTGCCAGCAGTGACGCCGGGGGGGAGACCCAGTACTTC,CASSDAGGETQYF
TRBJ1-5,.,.,TRBV19,TGTGCCAGTAGTTCAAAGGGGGTGGGGTTAGTAGCCGTTAGCAATCAGCCCCAGCATTTT,CASSSKGVGLVAVSNQPQHF
TRBJ2-5,.,.,TRBV27,TGTGCCAGCAGTTTAAGAGGGAAAGAGACCCAGTACTTC,CASSLRGKETQYF
TRBJ2-6,.,TRBD1,TRBV11-3,TGTGCCAGCAGCTCCCTTACCGGGACAGGGCTTGCTGGGGCCAACGTCCTGACTTTC,CASSSLTGTGLAGANVLTF
TRBJ2-1,.,.,TRBV5-6,TGTGCCAGCAGCTTGGTGACAGTCTCGATTTCTTACAATGAGCAGTTCTTC,CASSLVTVSISYNEQFF
TRBJ1-1,.,.,TRBV19,TGTGCCAGTAGTACCAGACAGCTATACACTGAAGCTTTCTTT,CASSTRQLYTEAFF
TRBJ2-3,.,TRBD2,TRBV6-2/TRBV6-3,TGTGCCAGCAGTTGGGTGGGACTAGCGGGAGATACGCAGTATTTT,CASSWVGLAGDTQYF
TRBJ1-2,.,.,TRBV19,TGTGCCAGTAGTAGAACAGGGAGTAACTATGGCTACACCTTC,CASSRTGSNYGYTF
TRBJ1-4,.,.,TRBV19,TGTGCCAGTAGTATGGGCTGGGCAGGGAGGGGTTTTGATGAAAAACTGTTTTTT,CASSMGWAGRGFDEKLFF
TRBJ2-1,.,TRBD2,TRBV10-3,TGTGCCATCAGTGGTTCTAGCGGGAGAGGGAATGAGCAGTTCTTC,CAISGSSGRGNEQFF
TRBJ2-1,.,TRBD2,TRBV11-3,TGTGCCAGCAGCTTAGTTGGAGCGGGAGGGACTGAGCAGTTCTTC,CASSLVGAGGTEQFF
TRBJ2-7,.,.,TRBV10-1,TGCGCCAGCAGACTAGGACCCTCCTACGAGCAGTACTTC,CASRLGPSYEQYF
TRBJ2-7,.,.,TRBV3-1/TRBV3-2,TGTGCCAGCAGCCAAGATTTGACAGCTAGCTCCTACGAGCAGTACTTC,CASSQDLTASSYEQYF
TRBJ2-2,.,.,TRBV13,TGTGCCAGCAGCTTAGGGGAGACGGGCGGGGAGCTGTTTTTT,CASSLGETGGELFF
TRBJ1-1,.,.,TRBV12-3/TRBV12-4,TGTGCCAGCAGGTCCGGGGGGCAGCCTGAAGCTTTCTTT,CASRSGGQPEAFF
TRBJ2-3,.,TRBD2,TRBV5-8,TGTGCCAGCAGCACCAAGCGGGGTACGCAGTATTTT,CASSTKRGTQYF
TRBJ2-3,.,.,TRBV29-1,TGCAGCGTTGAAAGAGGAGCTAGCACAGATACGCAGTATTTT,CSVERGASTDTQYF
TRBJ1-5,.,.,TRBV11-3,TGTGCCAGCAGCTTAGGACAGAATCAGCCCCAGCATTTT,CASSLGQNQPQHF
TRBJ1-2,.,.,TRBV30,TGTGCCTGGACAGGGAACCTGAATGGCTACACCTTC,CAWTGNLNGYTF
TRBJ1-1,.,.,TRBV5-1,TGCGCCAGCAGCCCCTGGGGGGGTTCGGGCACTGAAGCTTTCTTT,CASSPWGGSGTEAFF
TRBJ1-1,once,TRBD1,TRBV28,TGTGCCAGCAGCCTGGACAGGTTGAACACTGAAGCTTTCTTT,CASSLDRLNTEAFF